These 10 T cell receptor beta chains came from one sample sequenced in a study of shared clonotypes between healthy human individuals. Sequencing used immunoSEQ multiplex PCR; TCRdb keeps in-frame clones, though not all of them. The table lists under 600,000 clones, around 76% of them singletons. The specimen was PBMCs. The source is a woman in her thirties or forties in good health. Some clones in this sample may be carry-over from other donors' samples.

This clone came up once. DNA for the CDR3: TGTGCCAGCAGCTGGGTGGCTAGCGGGAATGAGCAGTTCTTC. Its protein is CASSWVASGNEQFF. The chain is built from TRBV7-2 and TRBJ2-1, with 8 bases identical to TRBD2. V lost 4 bases and J lost 7; bases outside the gene matches: 6. Germline V gene lookup returns CDR1 SGHTA and CDR2 FQGNSA. This CDR3 contains 14 residues.

The chain recombines TRBV27 with TRBJ2-7; 7 bases are a match to TRBD1. The CDR3 totals 13 residues. The trim removed 8 bases at V and 4 bases at J, leaving 8 bases unmatched. Looked up from germline, CDR1 is MNHEY and CDR2 is SMNVEV (reference sequence). DNA of the CDR3: TGTGCCAGCGGGGACAGTCTAGGGTACGAGCAGTACTTC. Its translation: CASGDSLGYEQYF.

The chain combines TRBV30 with TRBJ2-5; tentative D call: TRBD2 (5 bases). Looked up from germline, CDR1 is GTSNPN and CDR2 is SVGIG (reference sequence). This CDR3 is 16 amino acids long. V lost 0 bases and J 1 base, leaving 15 bases between the germline ends. The CDR3 nucleotides are TGTGCCTGGAGTGTCCCTTTTTCCGCGGGCCAAGAGACCCAGTACTTC. Encoded protein: CAWSVPFSAGQETQYF. The full variable domain, rest sourced from reference TRBV30 and TRBJ2-5, is SQTIHQWPATLVQPVGSPLSLECTVEGTSNPNLYWYRQAAGRGLQLLFYSVGIGQISSEVPQNLSASRPQDRQFILSSKKLLLSDSGFYLCAWSVPFSAGQETQYFGPGTRLLVL.

This chain connects TRBV5-5 to TRBJ2-3; D assignment may be TRBD1 or TRBD2 (5 bases each). V shed 2 bases and J shed 1 base, with 8 bases lying between them. CDR1 is SGHKS and CDR2 is YYEKEE in the germline V gene (reference sequence). The CDR3 extends over 14 amino acids. CDR3 nucleotide sequence: TGTGCCAGCAGCTTCGGGGCAGGCACAGATACGCAGTATTTT. Translating gives CASSFGAGTDTQYF.

Worth noting for this clone: This sequence may be a read error, since a much larger clone differs from it by one base. The same CDR3 also results from other DNA sequences found in this sample. The genes are TRBV25-1 and TRBJ2-3, with D uncertain. The length of the CDR3 is 15 residues. Per the germline V gene, CDR1 is MGHDK and CDR2 is SYGVNS. The germline V and J ends were trimmed by 3 bases and 1 base, with 11 bases remaining between them. The CDR3 protein is CASSDPGRGTDTQYF. The CDR3 nucleotides are TGTGCCAGCAGTGATCCAGGACGGGGCACAGATACGCAGTATTTT.

This sequence joins TRBV5-1 and TRBJ2-3; 8 positions match TRBD2. Germline V gene lookup returns CDR1 SGHRS and CDR2 YFSETQ. The junction had 7 bases not matched to a gene; V was cut back by 6 bases and J by 1 base. The CDR3 loop spans 15 amino acids. The CDR3 spells CASKIQLAGTDTQYF. The CDR3 DNA is TGCGCCAGCAAGATCCAACTAGCGGGCACAGATACGCAGTATTTT.

The rearrangement uses TRBV29-1 and TRBJ1-2; D gene ambiguous. Looked up from germline, CDR1 is SQVTM and CDR2 is ANQGSEA. Trimming pared 3 bases from V and 4 bases from J, leaving 9 bases between. This CDR3 region has 12 residues. CDR3 DNA: TGCAGCGTTGACGAGCAGGTCTATGGCTACACCTTC. Protein: CSVDEQVYGYTF. The entire variable domain, with the rest obtained from reference TRBV29-1 and TRBJ1-2, is as follows: SAVISQKPSRDICQRGTSLTIQCQVDSQVTMMFWYRQQPGQSLTLIATANQGSEATYESGFVIDKFPISRPNLTFSTLTVSNMSPEDSSIYLCSVDEQVYGYTFGSGTRLTVV.

This clone was seen a handful of times. The CDR3 is CASSQQASYEQYF. The CDR3 region has the DNA TGTGCCAGTAGCCAACAGGCCTCCTACGAGCAGTACTTC. This chain uses TRBV19 with TRBJ2-7, with TRBD1 as a possible D gene (5 bases). This CDR3 comprises 13 residues. CDR1 is LNHDA, CDR2 SQIVND, per germline (reference sequence). The ends were cut back, 6 bases at V and 0 bases at J, with 9 bases in the middle.

This chain links TRBV6-5 with TRBJ2-1, with 7 positions matching TRBD1. CDR3 length: 13 amino acids. Trimming removed 6 bases from V and 8 bases from J; junction bases left unmatched: 7. Germline V gene data show CDR1 as MNHEY and CDR2 as SVGAGI. The CDR3 is CASRRTGAHEQFF. The CDR3 DNA reads as TGTGCCAGCAGACGCACAGGGGCTCATGAGCAGTTCTTC.

This clone appeared a few times. The chain uses TRBV7-8 and TRBJ1-1; 8 nucleotides match TRBD1. Germline V gene sequence: CDR1 SGHVS, CDR2 FQNEAQ. Unmatched junction bases numbered 2, after V lost 4 bases and J lost 4 bases. The CDR3 extends over 13 amino acids. CDR3 sequence (DNA): TGTGCCAGCAGCTATGACAGGGGCACTGAAGCTTTCTTT. Translation: CASSYDRGTEAFF.